These 28 T cell receptor beta chains share one sample of origin, sequenced in a study of blood T cell repertoires in COVID-19. Some clones are missing from TCRdb's copy, which holds only in-frame ones; the method was immunoSEQ multiplex PCR. The sample includes some 190,000 clones, roughly four fifths of them seen just once. Source material: peripheral blood. These receptors all come from a woman of 80 years or more with COVID-19, enrolled during active disease.

This rearrangement joins TRBV12-3 or TRBV12-4 to TRBJ1-1, with 10 bases aligning to TRBD1. The CDR3 is 13 amino acids. With 3 bases clipped from V and 6 bases from J, the junction kept 1 base outside the gene matches. In DNA form, the CDR3 reads TGTGCCAGCAGTTTGGGGACAGGGGCTGAAGCTTTCTTT. This codes for CASSLGTGAEAFF.

This clone was picked up a small number of times. DNA for the CDR3: TGTGCCAGCAGTGGAACGACAAACCGGGACAGGATGTACGAGCAGTACTTC. Amino acids: CASSGTTNRDRMYEQYF. This chain joins TRBV2 and TRBJ2-7, with TRBD1 matching 8 bases. Germline V gene lookup returns CDR1 SNHLY and CDR2 FYNNEI. J lost 4 bases, V lost 4 bases, and 15 bases had no gene match. The CDR3 runs 17 residues.

In this sample, this clone turned up once. The chain recombines TRBV20-1 with TRBJ2-1; TRBD2 might be the D (6 bases). Germline V gene data show CDR1 as DFQATT and CDR2 as SNEGSKA (reference sequence). The CDR3 spans 13 residues. V gave up 3 bases and J gave up 3 bases, with 9 bases separating them. DNA for the CDR3: TGCAGTGCTAGTGGCGGGAACTACAATGAGCAGTTCTTC. Its protein is CSASGGNYNEQFF.

The V gene is TRBV7-9, the J gene TRBJ1-6; 7 bases line up with TRBD1. The V gene end was trimmed by 5 bases and the J gene end by 11 bases; junction bases not matched to a gene: 6. Germline V CDR1 and CDR2: SEHNR, FQNEAQ (reference sequence). This CDR3 is built from 13 residues. Here the CDR3 reads CASSLGQATPLHF. As DNA, the CDR3 is TGTGCCAGCAGCCTCGGACAGGCAACACCCCTCCACTTT. The full variable domain, its missing parts supplied by reference TRBV7-9 and TRBJ1-6, is DTGVSQNPRHKITKRGQNVTFRCDPISEHNRLYWYRQTLGQGPEFLTYFQNEAQLEKSRLLSDRFSAERPKGSFSTLEIQRTEQGDSAMYLCASSLGQATPLHFGNGTRLTVT.

V usage is TRBV19 and J usage is TRBJ1-5, with D tentatively TRBD1 (6 bases). The V end was cut by 6 bases, the J end by 2 bases, with 14 bases between. This CDR3 spans 15 amino acids. Germline V CDR1 and CDR2: LNHDA, SQIVND (reference sequence). The CDR3 loop is CASSTLHRGNQPQHF. CDR3 DNA: TGTGCCAGTAGCACCCTTCACAGGGGCAATCAGCCCCAGCATTTT.

V usage is TRBV3-1 (or the pseudogene TRBV3-2) and J usage is TRBJ2-1; D is unresolved. V was trimmed by 2 bases and J by 6 bases, leaving 11 bases between them. Germline lookup yields CDR1 LGHDT and CDR2 YNNKEL (reference sequence). This CDR3 spans 14 amino acids. CDR3 sequence reads: CASSQFTGANEQFF. CDR3 nucleotide sequence: TGTGCCAGCAGCCAATTTACGGGTGCCAATGAGCAGTTCTTC.

The chain uses TRBV7-3 and TRBJ1-2, with D tentatively TRBD1 (6 bases). From germline, CDR1 is SGHTA and CDR2 FQGTGA. Between the trimmed V and J ends, which lost 4 bases and 6 bases, there was a span of 36 bases. CDR3 length equals 21 residues. The CDR3 protein is CASSSFPPSGQGLFEFNGYTF. As DNA, the CDR3 is TGTGCCAGCAGCTCTTTCCCACCCTCCGGGCAGGGGCTTTTCGAGTTCAATGGCTACACCTTC.

In its sample, this clone was seen a few times. The chain links TRBV3-1 (or the pseudogene TRBV3-2) to TRBJ2-2; 7 bases are shared with TRBD2. The CDR3 sequence is 17 residues long. J gave up 5 bases and V 1 base, and 10 bases lay outside the gene matches. The germline V gene encodes CDR1 LGHDT and CDR2 YNNKEL (reference sequence). The CDR3 DNA is TGTGCCAGCAGCCAAGGGCTTCGGCAGGGAGGGACCGGGGAGCTGTTTTTT. Translating gives CASSQGLRQGGTGELFF.

This chain joins TRBV19 and TRBJ2-2, with D unclear. The germline V gene encodes CDR1 LNHDA and CDR2 SQIVND (reference sequence). This CDR3 is built from 13 residues. V was clipped by 2 bases and J by 7 bases, with 8 bases between them. CDR3 sequence: CASSILRVGELFF. The CDR3 DNA follows: TGTGCCAGTAGTATACTTCGGGTCGGGGAGCTGTTTTTT. Full variable domain (rest looked up from reference TRBV19 and TRBJ2-2): DGGITQSPKYLFRKEGQNVTLSCEQNLNHDAMYWYRQDPGQGLRLIYYSQIVNDFQKGDIAEGYSVSREKKESFPLTVTSAQKNPTAFYLCASSILRVGELFFGEGSRLTVL.

The chain carries TRBV19 and TRBJ1-6, with D unresolved. V lost 1 base and J 4 bases, leaving 5 bases between the germline ends. Germline-derived CDR1 and CDR2 are LNHDA and SQIVND (reference sequence). The CDR3 has 14 amino acids. The CDR3, as DNA: TGTGCCAGTAGTATAGGGGAGTATAATTCACCCCTCCACTTT. This codes for CASSIGEYNSPLHF.

CDR3 residues: CASSPAGGQLGNTIYF. The CDR3 bases are TGTGCCAGCTCACCGGCGGGGGGGCAGCTCGGAAACACCATATATTTT. The chain is built from TRBV18 and TRBJ1-3; tentative D call: TRBD1 (6 bases). Germline V gene data show CDR1 as KGHSH and CDR2 as LQKENI. Trimming took 3 bases from V and 4 from J, leaving 16 bases between them. This CDR3 region has 16 residues.

The rearrangement links TRBV5-1 to TRBJ1-2; no clear D gene. Germline loops: CDR1 SGHRS, CDR2 YFSETQ. Trimming took off 0 bases at V and 4 bases at J, with 19 bases between the two ends. The CDR3 runs 17 residues. CDR3 sequence (DNA): TGCGCCAGCAGCTTGGGGTCCCGCGGATTGTCCACCTATGGCTACACCTTC. As protein: CASSLGSRGLSTYGYTF.

The rearrangement uses TRBV6-5 and TRBJ1-1; D call uncertain. CDR1 MNHEY and CDR2 SVGAGI come from the germline V gene. Trimming took 6 bases from V and 2 from J, leaving 13 bases between them. This CDR3 has 14 residues. The CDR3 spells CASSARQLNTEAFF. The CDR3 region has the DNA TGTGCCAGCAGCGCCAGGCAGCTAAACACTGAAGCTTTCTTT.

CDR3 loop: CASNEGAGGPYTQYF. CDR3 DNA: TGTGCCAGCAATGAGGGAGCGGGAGGGCCGTATACGCAGTATTTT. This rearrangement joins TRBV6-6 to TRBJ2-3; 10 positions match TRBD2. V trimming: 7 bases; J trimming: 7 bases; junction bases outside the gene matches: 11. The CDR3 is 15 residues long. The germline gives CDR1 MNHNY, CDR2 SVGAGI (reference sequence).

As concerns this clone: An end of the junction does not agree with germline; a read error may underlie this. In DNA, the CDR3 is TGTGCCAGCAGGGAAGGGACAGTTACCACAACTAATGAAAAACTGTTTTTT. Translation: CASREGTVTTTNEKLFF. The V call is TRBV6-1, the J call TRBJ1-4, with 7 bases that match TRBD1. The CDR3 is 17 residues long. The germline V gene encodes CDR1 MNHNS and CDR2 SASEGT.

This clone occurred once. This chain joins TRBV18 and TRBJ2-1; 8 nucleotides agree with TRBD1. The CDR3 consists of 13 residues. Germline CDR1 reads KGHSH; CDR2 reads LQKENI. V was pared by 11 bases and J by 7 bases, with 10 bases of the junction left unmatched. The CDR3 region is CAGQGYPGNEQFF. DNA of the CDR3: TGTGCCGGACAGGGCTACCCGGGTAATGAGCAGTTCTTC.

The V call is TRBV28, the J call TRBJ2-5, with 7 nucleotides matching TRBD2. Trimming at V came to 4 bases and at J to 2 bases, leaving 7 bases not matched to a gene. Germline values: CDR1 MDHEN, CDR2 SYDVKM. The CDR3 runs 15 residues. The chain's CDR3 is CASSYMGGRQETQYF. CDR3 DNA sequence: TGTGCCAGCAGTTATATGGGGGGGAGGCAAGAGACCCAGTACTTC.

This clone occurred once. The chain joins TRBV4-2 to TRBJ1-2; 7 bases are shared with TRBD1. The CDR3 is 13 residues long. Per the germline V gene, CDR1 is LGHNA and CDR2 is YNFKEQ. V dropped 6 bases and J dropped 4; count of bases not matched to a gene: 5. The CDR3 nucleotides are TGTGCCAGCAGTGTCGGACAGGTCTATGGCTACACCTTC. Amino acid sequence: CASSVGQVYGYTF.

The chain joins TRBV27 to TRBJ2-4; maybe TRBD2 (5 bases). V was cut by 5 bases and J by 8 bases, with 22 bases left in between. There are 16 residues in the CDR3. CDR1 is MNHEY and CDR2 is SMNVEV in the germline V gene (reference sequence). The CDR3 is CASSPRQPGEGDIQYF. In DNA, the CDR3 is TGTGCCAGCAGTCCCCGCCAGCCCGGGGAAGGTGACATTCAGTACTTC.

The chain carries TRBV4-1 and TRBJ2-1; 8 positions match TRBD2. Germline V CDR1 and CDR2: MGHRA, YSYEKL. The length of the CDR3 is 15 residues. V lost 4 bases and J lost 7; bases outside the gene matches: 9. The CDR3 DNA follows: TGCGCCAGCAGCCCCGCCGCGGGAGGATCAAATGAGCAGTTCTTC. The encoded protein is CASSPAAGGSNEQFF.

The chain uses TRBV21-1 and TRBJ2-5; whether TRBD2, the table's D call, matches the DNA was not checked. TRBV21-1 is flagged as a pseudogene. The CDR3 contains 12 residues. The CDR3 DNA reads TGTGCCAGCAGCAAGGGGGGGGAGACCCAGTACTTC. It translates to CASSKGGETQYF.

The chain couples TRBV4-2 to TRBJ2-1; D is possibly TRBD2 (6 bases). V was shortened by 0 bases and J by 5 bases, with 14 bases between the two germline ends. Germline loops: CDR1 LGHNA, CDR2 YNFKEQ. CDR3 size: 16 residues. CDR3 DNA: TGTGCCAGCAGCCAAGATGGGGGAGGTCTCAACAATGAGCAGTTCTTC. Its translation is CASSQDGGGLNNEQFF.

This chain joins TRBV18 and TRBJ2-2; D is possibly TRBD2 (6 bases). CDR1 and CDR2 from the germline V gene are KGHSH and LQKENI. This CDR3 has 14 amino acids. V was pared by 10 bases and J by 0 bases, with 12 bases between. Here the CDR3 DNA reads TGTGCCACCCCGGGACTTACGAACACCGGGGAGCTGTTTTTT. Protein product: CATPGLTNTGELFF.

CDR3: CASSLAVSSYNEQFF. In DNA form, the CDR3 reads TGCGCCAGCAGCTTAGCGGTCAGCTCCTACAATGAGCAGTTCTTC. V and J are TRBV5-1 and TRBJ2-1, with a tentative D call TRBD2 (5 bases). Per the germline V gene, CDR1 is SGHRS and CDR2 is YFSETQ. This CDR3 is 15 amino acids long. Trimming removed 2 bases at V and 0 bases at J, with 9 bases between.

The chain has TRBV19 and TRBJ2-1, with a tentative D call TRBD2 (6 bases). The CDR3 runs to 14 residues. Trimming removed 5 bases from V and 10 bases from J, with 18 bases in between. Germline V gives CDR1 LNHDA, CDR2 SQIVND (reference sequence). The DNA for the CDR3 is TGTGCCAGTAGTGACACGGGGGTCTTTGGGGAGCAGTTCTTC. Its protein is CASSDTGVFGEQFF.

V gene TRBV27 combines with J gene TRBJ1-4, with 10 bases lining up with TRBD1. The CDR3 runs to 15 residues. After removal of 5 bases from V and 7 bases from J, the junction contained 7 bases not matched to a gene. Germline V gene data show CDR1 as MNHEY and CDR2 as SMNVEV (reference sequence). CDR3 region: CASSRQGATFEKLFF. DNA for the CDR3: TGTGCCAGCAGTAGACAGGGGGCGACTTTTGAAAAACTGTTTTTT.

This clone was found once. The chain joins TRBV27 to TRBJ1-2; tentative D call: TRBD1 (6 bases). Germline CDR1 is MNHEY and CDR2 is SMNVEV (reference sequence). CDR3 size: 13 residues. Deletions cut 3 bases from V and 3 bases from J, with 8 bases between. The CDR3 coding sequence is TGTGCCAGCAGTTTGGACAGAGACTATGGCTACACCTTC. Encoded protein: CASSLDRDYGYTF.

The gene calls are TRBV6-5 and TRBJ1-6; tentatively, D is TRBD1 (6 bases). Germline V gene lookup returns CDR1 MNHEY and CDR2 SVGAGI. The CDR3 spans 15 residues. V lost 6 bases and J 7 bases, leaving 16 bases between the germline ends. CDR3 amino acids: CASRTPRGANSPLHF. The CDR3 DNA is TGTGCCAGCAGGACTCCCAGGGGTGCAAATTCACCCCTCCACTTT.